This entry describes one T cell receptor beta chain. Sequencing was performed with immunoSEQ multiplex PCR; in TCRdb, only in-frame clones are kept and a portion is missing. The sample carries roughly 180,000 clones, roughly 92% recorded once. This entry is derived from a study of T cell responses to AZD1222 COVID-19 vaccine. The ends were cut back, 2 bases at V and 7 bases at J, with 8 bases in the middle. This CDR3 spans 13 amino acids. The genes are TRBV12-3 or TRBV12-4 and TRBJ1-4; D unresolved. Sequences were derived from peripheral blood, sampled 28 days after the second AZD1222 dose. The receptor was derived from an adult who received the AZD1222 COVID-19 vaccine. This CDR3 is CASSLQMGEKLFF. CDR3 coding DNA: TGTGCCAGCAGTTTACAGATGGGTGAAAAACTGTTTTTT.